The 7 T cell receptor beta chains in this list originate from one sample, sequenced in a study of T cell responses to AZD1222 COVID-19 vaccine. The repertoire was sequenced with immunoSEQ multiplex PCR; TCRdb's copy has only in-frame clones and lacks some. The data contain 84,000 or so clones, over 70% of them singletons. The sequencing used peripheral blood, collected on day 0 of AZD1222 vaccination. These receptors were collected from an adult in good health.

The chain couples TRBV5-5 to TRBJ2-7, with 9 bases aligning to TRBD2. Germline V gene lookup returns CDR1 SGHKS and CDR2 YYEKEE (reference sequence). The CDR3 sequence is 14 residues long. J lost 2 bases, V lost 4 bases, and 4 bases had no gene match. This CDR3 is CASSLSGRTYEQYF. DNA of the CDR3: TGTGCCAGCAGCCTTAGCGGGAGAACCTACGAGCAGTACTTC.

This clone showed up just once. The rearrangement joins TRBV19 to TRBJ2-1; the D gene could be TRBD1 or TRBD2 (7 bases each). Germline CDR1 and CDR2: LNHDA and SQIVND (reference sequence). The CDR3 contains 16 residues. The V and J ends lost 6 bases and 2 bases respectively, with 17 bases between them. The CDR3 nucleotides are TGTGCCAGTAGCACCCGACAGGGAGGGACCTACAATGAGCAGTTCTTC. It translates to CASSTRQGGTYNEQFF.

The chain carries TRBV5-4 and TRBJ2-7; unclear D gene. V lost 2 bases and J lost 2, with 17 bases in between. This CDR3 is built from 16 residues. Per germline, CDR1 SGHNT and CDR2 YYREEE (reference sequence). The CDR3 DNA is TGTGCCAGCAGCTTCGACGGAAGGACCGTTACCTACGAGCAGTACTTC. Protein product: CASSFDGRTVTYEQYF.

The genes are TRBV29-1 and TRBJ1-2; tentative D call: TRBD1 (6 bases). There are 14 residues in the CDR3. The germline V gene has CDR1 SQVTM and CDR2 ANQGSEA. V was trimmed by 7 bases and J by 4 bases, leaving 19 bases between them. The CDR3, as DNA: TGCAGCGCCGCACAGGGTGGGTCTTCCTATGGCTACACCTTC. It codes for CSAAQGGSSYGYTF. The whole variable domain, filled in from reference TRBV29-1 and TRBJ1-2, reads SAVISQKPSRDICQRGTSLTIQCQVDSQVTMMFWYRQQPGQSLTLIATANQGSEATYESGFVIDKFPISRPNLTFSTLTVSNMSPEDSSIYLCSAAQGGSSYGYTFGSGTRLTVV.

DNA of the CDR3: TGTGCCAGCAGTCTGGCTTTCGACACTGAAGCTTTCTTT. It is translated as CASSLAFDTEAFF. The chain employs TRBV12-3 or TRBV12-4 and TRBJ1-1; D gene ambiguous. The CDR3 length is 13 residues. V was trimmed by 5 bases and J by 3 bases, leaving 10 bases between them.

The chain uses TRBV27 and TRBJ2-7; D is ambiguous. The CDR3 extends over 13 amino acids. V lost 2 bases and J lost 3, with 8 bases in between. Germline CDR1 and CDR2: MNHEY and SMNVEV (reference sequence). The CDR3 loop reads CASSLDSHYEQYF. For the CDR3, the DNA is TGTGCCAGCAGTTTAGACTCCCACTACGAGCAGTACTTC.

The chain is built from TRBV7-8 and TRBJ2-7; no firm D call. The V and J ends lost 2 bases and 2 bases respectively, with 10 bases between them. Looked up from germline, CDR1 is SGHVS and CDR2 is FQNEAQ. The CDR3 is 14 residues long. CDR3 amino acids: CASSLRAAPYEQYF. The CDR3 DNA reads as TGTGCCAGCAGCTTACGGGCCGCCCCCTACGAGCAGTACTTC.